This T cell receptor beta chain was sequenced during a study of post-analysis software for immune sequencing data. Study-level information: Relapsing-remitting, secondary progressive and progressive-relapsing courses of multiple sclerosis were included. Study-wide findings and caveats: F-measure co-clustering was strong for batch-matched samples. Roughly five TRBV segments, including TRBV5-6, TRBV5-1 and TRBV20-1, were more frequent in patients than controls. A significant reduction in normalized Chao1 diversity was observed in multiple sclerosis patients versus controls.

Prepared TCR beta cDNA libraries contained unique molecular identifiers. It was from about 0.94 to 9.7 million T cells that about 500,000 cDNA molecules came. TCRdb re-derived calls from the PCR reads in MiXCR, one entry per CDR3 protein. The sample consists of about half a million distinct CDR3 sequences, 30% to 40% of them appearing once. Losses at the gene ends were 3 bases for V and 7 bases for J; bases not matched to a gene: 14. In germline, CDR1 is SGHDT, CDR2 YYEEEE. The CDR3 consists of 16 residues. This clonotype came up a few times. No antigen is known for it. The chain combines TRBV5-6 with TRBJ1-2; TRBD1 aligns across 8 bases. The sequence came from a girl between 2 and 17 years old with multiple sclerosis. The specimen was blood. The CDR3 sequence is CASSSAVGTGRGGYTF. In DNA form, the CDR3 reads TGTGCCAGCAGCTCGGCGGTTGGGACAGGTCGTGGTGGCTACACCTTC.